The 32 T cell receptor beta chains below were found in one sample sequenced in a study of CD8 T cells in Susac syndrome. Reverse transcription of about 0.45 to 1 ug RNA was carried out with random hexamers. MiXCR, run by TCRdb on the immunoSEQ multiplex PCR reads, gives a single entry per CDR3 protein. This sample carries approximately 190,000 distinct CDR3 sequences, approximately 96% of them seen once, and the ten largest clones take 0.098%. The sequenced sample consisted of CD4+ T cells from PBMCs. Receptors originate from a human donor with Susac syndrome.

J is TRBJ2-5 and V is TRBV5-4, with 8 bases fitting TRBD2. CDR3 length: 17 residues. From germline, CDR1 is SGHNT and CDR2 YYREEE (reference sequence). J lost 3 bases, V lost 4 bases, and 14 bases had no gene match. CDR3 nucleotides: TGTGCCAGCAGCCGTGAATTAACTAGCGGAGGGGAAGAGACCCAGTACTTC. Protein sequence: CASSRELTSGGEETQYF.

This clonotype appeared a few times. V is TRBV12-3 or TRBV12-4 and J is TRBJ1-5, with D tentatively TRBD1 (5 bases). The CDR3 sequence is 14 residues long. Trimming stripped 5 bases from V and 2 bases from J, with 10 bases between. CDR3 protein: CASSIQGGNQPQHF. For the CDR3, the DNA is TGTGCCAGCAGTATTCAGGGAGGCAATCAGCCCCAGCATTTT.

The count of this clonotype is one. V gene TRBV7-8 combines with J gene TRBJ2-5; 14 bases line up with TRBD2. J gave up 5 bases and V 5 bases, and 7 bases lay outside the gene matches. Germline CDR1 SGHVS, CDR2 FQNEAQ. The CDR3 covers 16 residues. The DNA for the CDR3 is TGTGCCAGCAGCAGGACTAGCGGGGGGTCAGTGGAGACCCAGTACTTC. It encodes CASSRTSGGSVETQYF.

The chain combines TRBV15 with TRBJ2-1, with D tentatively TRBD2 (5 bases). Trimming removed 10 bases at V and 0 bases at J, with 13 bases between. The length of the CDR3 is 14 residues. Germline V gene lookup returns CDR1 LNHNV and CDR2 YYDKDF (reference sequence). The CDR3 protein is CASKIGDSYNEQFF. CDR3 nucleotides: TGTGCCAGTAAAATCGGGGACTCCTACAATGAGCAGTTCTTC.

The chain is built from TRBV20-1 and TRBJ2-2; 8 nucleotides match TRBD2. CDR1 is DFQATT and CDR2 is SNEGSKA in the germline V gene (reference sequence). The trim removed 5 bases at V and 1 base at J, leaving 12 bases unmatched. This CDR3 region has 17 residues. CDR3 loop: CSAVGFALAGNTGELFF. CDR3 sequence (DNA): TGCAGTGCTGTCGGCTTCGCGCTAGCGGGGAACACCGGGGAGCTGTTTTTT.

The chain combines TRBV20-1 with TRBJ1-5; 12 positions match TRBD1. V gave up 3 bases and J gave up 6 bases; unmatched junction bases: 9. The CDR3 consists of 16 residues. CDR1 is DFQATT, CDR2 SNEGSKA, per germline (reference sequence). This chain's CDR3 is CSASLGTGGFGQPQHF. The CDR3 DNA reads as TGCAGTGCTAGCCTCGGGACAGGGGGCTTTGGTCAGCCCCAGCATTTT.

The J gene is TRBJ1-6, the V gene TRBV20-1; 7 bases fit TRBD1. There are 13 residues in the CDR3. V lost 6 bases to trimming and J lost 5 bases; unmatched junction nucleotides: 4. Germline V gives CDR1 DFQATT, CDR2 SNEGSKA (reference sequence). CDR3 in amino acids: CSALGQHNSPLHF. The CDR3 DNA reads TGCAGTGCCCTGGGACAGCATAATTCACCCCTCCACTTT.

The CDR3 spells CASSLRGRGLNQPQHF. CDR3 in DNA: TGTGCCAGCAGTTTACGCGGCAGGGGCCTTAATCAGCCCCAGCATTTT. The rearrangement uses TRBV12-3 or TRBV12-4 and TRBJ1-5; the D gene is possibly TRBD1 (6 bases). This CDR3 has 16 amino acids. Trimming removed 2 bases from V and 4 bases from J, with 15 bases in between.

Only one count was recorded for this clonotype. J is TRBJ2-5 and V is TRBV5-1; TRBD1 or TRBD2 may be the D gene (5 bases each). This CDR3 has 17 amino acids. V was shortened by 0 bases and J by 5 bases, with 20 bases between the two germline ends. Germline CDR1 reads SGHRS; CDR2 reads YFSETQ. In DNA form, the CDR3 reads TGCGCCAGCAGCTTGGCCGTGATTGGGGACGGGCAGGAGACCCAGTACTTC. This gives the protein CASSLAVIGDGQETQYF.

The V gene is TRBV5-4, the J gene TRBJ1-1; D possibly corresponds to TRBD1 (6 bases). V was trimmed by 4 bases and J by 3 bases, leaving 16 bases between them. Germline V gene sequence: CDR1 SGHNT, CDR2 YYREEE (reference sequence). The CDR3 has 15 residues. CDR3 nucleotides: TGTGCCAGCAGCCCCGGTGGGCAGGGGCACACTGAAGCTTTCTTT. As protein: CASSPGGQGHTEAFF.

This sequence joins TRBV30 and TRBJ1-1, with D possibly matching TRBD1 (5 bases). The CDR3 consists of 13 residues. Trimming cost V 4 bases and J 2 bases, with 11 bases left between them. From germline, CDR1 is GTSNPN and CDR2 SVGIG (reference sequence). CDR3 residues: CAWKARDNTEAFF. CDR3 sequence (DNA): TGTGCCTGGAAGGCCAGGGACAACACTGAAGCTTTCTTT.

The chain combines TRBV11-2 with TRBJ2-7, with TRBD1 matching 9 bases. The CDR3 spans 13 residues. Germline assignment: CDR1 SGHAT and CDR2 FQNNGV. V was pared by 6 bases and J by 3 bases, with 3 bases of the junction left unmatched. DNA of the CDR3: TGTGCCAGCAGGAGGACAGGGGTCTACGAGCAGTACTTC. It encodes CASRRTGVYEQYF.

The gene calls are TRBV9 and TRBJ1-2, with TRBD1 matching over 8 bases. V dropped 4 bases and J dropped 5; count of bases not matched to a gene: 13. There are 16 residues in the CDR3. CDR1 is SGDLS and CDR2 is YYNGEE in the germline V gene. CDR3 in amino acids: CASSSSPAGQGYGYTF. CDR3 DNA: TGTGCCAGCAGCTCCTCCCCCGCTGGACAGGGATATGGCTACACCTTC. The full variable domain, completed using reference TRBV9 and TRBJ1-2, is DSGVTQTPKHLITATGQRVTLRCSPRSGDLSVYWYQQSLDQGLQFLIQYYNGEERAKGNILERFSAQQFPDLHSELNLSSLELGDSALYFCASSSSPAGQGYGYTFGSGTRLTVV.

The genes are TRBV12-3 or TRBV12-4 and TRBJ2-1; 8 bases agree with TRBD2. Germline trimming cut 8 bases from V and 8 bases from J; bases unmatched to any gene: 14. The CDR3 runs 15 residues. In DNA, the CDR3 is TGTGCCAGCCATACCGGGACTAGGGCGATCCATGAGCAGTTCTTC. It specifies CASHTGTRAIHEQFF.

This chain uses TRBV6-5 with TRBJ2-5, with 8 bases lining up with TRBD2. Per the germline V gene, CDR1 is MNHEY and CDR2 is SVGAGI. This CDR3 contains 14 residues. V trimming: 7 bases; J trimming: 3 bases; junction bases outside the gene matches: 7. The CDR3 region is CASIPGLGKETQYF. The CDR3 bases are TGTGCCAGCATCCCGGGACTAGGGAAAGAGACCCAGTACTTC.

The rearrangement joins TRBV7-9 to TRBJ2-2; 8 nucleotides agree with TRBD1. Germline V CDR1 and CDR2: SEHNR, FQNEAQ (reference sequence). The trim removed 3 bases at V and 1 base at J, leaving 1 base unmatched. This CDR3 is built from 15 residues. The chain's CDR3 is CASSLTGVNTGELFF. CDR3 bases: TGTGCCAGCAGCTTGACAGGGGTGAACACCGGGGAGCTGTTTTTT.

The chain carries TRBV7-9 and TRBJ2-5; tentatively, D is TRBD2 (6 bases). Per the germline V gene, CDR1 is SEHNR and CDR2 is FQNEAQ (reference sequence). This CDR3 is built from 14 residues. V lost 5 bases, J lost 2 bases, and 12 bases lay in between. The CDR3 DNA reads as TGTGCCAGCAGCCCCGAACTAGCACAAGAGACCCAGTACTTC. Its protein is CASSPELAQETQYF.

The chain is built from TRBV20-1 and TRBJ1-5, with a tentative D call TRBD1 (6 bases). V lost 2 bases and J lost 6, with 14 bases in between. CDR1 DFQATT and CDR2 SNEGSKA come from the germline V gene (reference sequence). The CDR3 is 14 residues long. CDR3 DNA sequence: TGCAGTGCTAGACCGTTGGGGGCGGGTCAGCCCCAGCATTTT. Translated: CSARPLGAGQPQHF.

This clonotype was seen only once. The chain employs TRBV29-1 and TRBJ2-1; perhaps TRBD2 as D (6 bases). The CDR3 loop spans 16 amino acids. Germline lookup yields CDR1 SQVTM and CDR2 ANQGSEA. V was trimmed by 6 bases and J by 5 bases, leaving 23 bases between them. CDR3 nucleotides: TGCAGCGTCAGGAGGGGTGGGGAAGTAAAGAACAATGAGCAGTTCTTC. It codes for CSVRRGGEVKNNEQFF.

The chain recombines TRBV29-1 with TRBJ2-2, with D perhaps TRBD2 (7 bases). This CDR3 comprises 14 residues. V lost 6 bases and J lost 5, with 16 bases in between. Looked up from germline, CDR1 is SQVTM and CDR2 is ANQGSEA. The CDR3 sequence: CSVGGGPSTGELFF. The CDR3 region has the DNA TGCAGCGTAGGGGGGGGGCCGAGTACCGGGGAGCTGTTTTTT.

This clonotype is a singleton in its sample. This sequence joins TRBV14 and TRBJ1-1, with a tentative D call TRBD1 (5 bases). Deletions cut 4 bases from V and 1 base from J, with 13 bases between. Germline-derived CDR1 and CDR2 are SGHDN and FVKESK. The CDR3 extends over 15 amino acids. CDR3 protein: CASSRRGGPNTEAFF. CDR3 DNA sequence: TGTGCCAGCAGCCGGAGGGGAGGGCCGAACACTGAAGCTTTCTTT.

The chain employs TRBV6-2 or TRBV6-3 and TRBJ1-2; 8 bases are a match to TRBD1. CDR1 and CDR2 (germline): MNHEY, SVGEGT. J gave up 6 bases and V 7 bases, and 7 bases lay outside the gene matches. The CDR3 runs 13 residues. CDR3 region: CASKNQGADGYTF. DNA of the CDR3: TGTGCCAGCAAAAACCAGGGGGCGGATGGCTACACCTTC.

This chain links TRBV7-9 with TRBJ2-4; no clear D. The CDR3 sequence is 15 residues long. Between the trimmed V and J ends, which lost 7 bases and 2 bases, there was a span of 15 bases. Germline loops: CDR1 SEHNR, CDR2 FQNEAQ (reference sequence). This CDR3 is CASNVGYEPKNIQYF. The DNA of the CDR3 is TGTGCCAGCAACGTGGGTTATGAGCCCAAAAACATTCAGTACTTC.

The rearrangement joins TRBV20-1 to TRBJ2-4; possible D gene TRBD2, 6 bases. V shed 6 bases and J shed 3 bases, with 21 bases lying between them. Germline V gene lookup returns CDR1 DFQATT and CDR2 SNEGSKA (reference sequence). The CDR3 loop spans 16 amino acids. CDR3 in DNA: TGCAGTGCGACCCTGTCGACTAGAAATGACAAAAACATTCAGTACTTC. Protein sequence: CSATLSTRNDKNIQYF.

The chain has TRBV29-1 and TRBJ2-7; 7 bases map to TRBD1. The V and J ends lost 4 bases and 1 base, in that order; junction bases with no gene match: 4. The CDR3 runs 13 residues. Germline loops: CDR1 SQVTM, CDR2 ANQGSEA. The CDR3 region is CSVGQGPSYEQYF. In DNA form, the CDR3 reads TGCAGCGTTGGACAGGGCCCTTCCTACGAGCAGTACTTC.

V and J are TRBV12-3 or TRBV12-4 and TRBJ1-5; 10 positions agree with TRBD1. The CDR3 has 16 residues. With V trimmed by 6 bases and J by 3 bases, 8 bases remained unmatched. The DNA of the CDR3 is TGTGCCAGCAGCCCGTCGGGGACAGGGGCCAATCAGCCCCAGCATTTT. This translates into CASSPSGTGANQPQHF.

This clonotype was counted once. The chain employs TRBV30 and TRBJ1-2; weak D call: TRBD1 (5 bases). The CDR3 covers 12 residues. Germline V CDR1 and CDR2: GTSNPN, SVGIG (reference sequence). The V end lost 1 base, the J end lost 2 bases, and 5 bases lay between the germline ends. The CDR3 here is CAWSEGNYGYTF. In DNA form, the CDR3 reads TGTGCCTGGAGTGAGGGGAACTATGGCTACACCTTC.

Here the CDR3 reads CASSQPHRGLASYNEQFF. The CDR3, as DNA: TGTGCCAGCAGCCAACCACACCGGGGACTAGCGAGTTACAATGAGCAGTTCTTC. The gene calls are TRBV14 and TRBJ2-1; 10 bases line up with TRBD2. V lost 2 bases to trimming and J lost 4 bases; unmatched junction nucleotides: 11. Looked up from germline, CDR1 is SGHDN and CDR2 is FVKESK. The length of the CDR3 is 18 residues.

The V and J genes are TRBV25-1 and TRBJ2-5, with 11 bases fitting TRBD1. CDR1 and CDR2 (germline): MGHDK, SYGVNS. The V segment lost 6 bases and the J segment 2 bases; nucleotides outside the gene matches: 5. The CDR3 totals 15 residues. As DNA, the CDR3 is TGTGCCAGCAGGCCCCGGGACAGGGGGCAAGAGACCCAGTACTTC. Translation gives CASRPRDRGQETQYF.

The chain carries TRBV12-3 or TRBV12-4 and TRBJ1-5; no clear D gene. Deletions cut 3 bases from V and 7 bases from J, with 16 bases between. The CDR3 runs 15 residues. The CDR3 nucleotides are TGTGCCAGCAGTTTCTCGGCGGCAATACACCAGCCCCAGCATTTT. It yields the protein CASSFSAAIHQPQHF.

The chain joins TRBV12-5 to TRBJ1-5, with TRBD1 as a possible D gene (6 bases). This CDR3 spans 15 amino acids. Between the trimmed V and J ends, which lost 4 bases and 0 bases, there was a span of 10 bases. Germline-derived CDR1 and CDR2 are LGHNT and FRNRAP. The CDR3 bases are TGTGCTAGTGGTTCAGGGGACAATAGCAATCAGCCCCAGCATTTT. It encodes CASGSGDNSNQPQHF.

The CDR3 DNA sequence: TGCGCCAGCAGCAAGGGCAGGGTACTAAATGAGCAGTTCTTC. It codes for CASSKGRVLNEQFF. The J gene is TRBJ2-1, the V gene TRBV4-1; D is possibly TRBD1 (5 bases). This CDR3 has 14 residues. Germline-derived CDR1 and CDR2 are MGHRA and YSYEKL. V was shortened by 5 bases and J by 7 bases, with 15 bases between the two germline ends.